The 2 T cell receptor beta chains below come from one sample, sequenced in a study of shared T cell receptors in the human thymus. The assay was immunoSEQ multiplex PCR, and TCRdb's table has in-frame clones only and misses some. This sample has hundreds of thousands of clones; about 84% occur once, and the top ten carry roughly 0.013%. These data were likewise used in another study, on human thymus T cells.

Material for sequencing was thymocytes. The receptors here all came from a boy in the first two years of life with a congenital heart defect.

In this sample, this clone turned up once. The chain recombines TRBV5-4 with TRBJ2-7, with D tentatively TRBD1 (8 bases). In germline, CDR1 is SGHNT, CDR2 YYREEE (reference sequence). The CDR3 is 13 residues long. Trimming left V 4 bases short and J 6 bases short, with 14 bases between. Here the CDR3 reads CASSPDREGEQYF. The CDR3 region has the DNA TGTGCCAGCAGCCCGGACAGGGAGGGCGAGCAGTACTTC.

The chain couples TRBV20-1 to TRBJ2-3; no clear D. The CDR3 sequence is 11 residues long. The germline CDR1 and CDR2 sequences are DFQATT and SNEGSKA (reference sequence). Trimming shortened V by 7 bases and J by 6 bases, and 11 bases separated the two germline ends. The CDR3 DNA sequence: TGCAGTGGCCAGGTCCAGGATACGCAGTATTTT. Translating gives CSGQVQDTQYF.